This TCR beta chain was found in a study of CD8+CD57+ T cells in acquired aplastic anemia (dated by TCRdb to 2016 to 2019). A note on the overall study: On average, sorted CD4+ and CD8+ cells yielded around 3.1 ug of extracted DNA, with a range of about 0.19 to 30 ug. An average of approximately 10 million reads for CD4+ cells and under 13 million reads for CD8+ cells was obtained from healthy donor samples. Results the study describes overall, beyond this receptor: Around 27 CD8+ CDR3 sequences were found in both patients and controls but appeared to be highly expressed in patients and within the immunodominant clones of the patients. Patients and healthy controls showed no significant difference in CD8+ Simpson's diversity (P=0.060).

In its sample, this clonotype was seen many times. Its binding antigen is unknown. Per-base qualities were not stored, and no clone one base away is much larger. Profiling of TCR beta VDJ combinations and CDR3 sequences used genomic DNA as the template. An Illumina HiSeq 2000 was the platform used for TCR repertoire sequencing. The authors' pipeline ran thus. TRBV/TRBJ rearrangement plots, CDR3 size and DJ length profiles, and Simpson's diversity index were used to assess repertoires. The most abundant DNA sequence in the deep sequencing data was taken as the immunodominant clone. CDR3 amino acid sequences were screened for sharing across subjects and compared with published repertoires and the VDJdb database. TCRdb reprocessing: public reads trimmed at Q25 with fastp, clones called with MiXCR, in-frame beta chains kept. Here each entry gathers all rows of one CDR3 protein and keeps the most common genes and DNA. The V and J calls, along with clone size, are taken from TCRdb and not from the paper's own processing. This sample gives about 200,000 distinct CDR3 sequences in total; 34% of them show up just once. The ten largest clonotypes hold 1.1% of the sample.

The junction shows trimming of 5 bases on V and 8 bases on J, and the gene matches do not reach 6 bases of it. The CDR3, from cysteine to phenylalanine, totals 14 residues. Just CDR3 DNA is preserved here, 42 bases in frame from base 1. The germline V gene (reference sequence) specifies SEHNR as CDR1 and FQNEAQ as CDR2. The study deep-sequenced TCR repertoires of sorted CD4+ and CD8+ blood T cells from severe aplastic anemia patients and healthy subjects. Ficoll-Paque density gradient centrifugation was used to isolate peripheral blood mononuclear cells. Before DNA was extracted, CD4+ and CD8+ T cells were sorted using either FACS or magnetic beads.

The chain is made from TRBV7-9 and TRBJ2-7; TRBD2 matches 13 bases in the middle. Sequenced input: sorted CD4+, CD8+, or CD8+CD57+ T cells (not recorded which) from PBMCs. This receptor was taken from a human donor in good health, serving as a control. The CDR3 reads as follows: CASSPTSGGAQQYF. The nucleotide sequence is given as TGTGCCAGCAGCCCAACTAGCGGGGGGGCACAGCAGTACTTC. With all but the CDR3 taken from the reference TRBV7-9 and TRBJ2-7 genes, the full variable domain is: DTGVSQNPRHKITKRGQNVTFRCDPISEHNRLYWYRQTLGQGPEFLTYFQNEAQLEKSRLLSDRFSAERPKGSFSTLEIQRTEQGDSAMYLCASSPTSGGAQQYFGPGTRLTVT.